The clone carrying this TCR beta chain was observed once. TCRdb re-called the RT-PCR reads through MiXCR, storing one row per CDR3 protein. The sample includes approximately 720,000 distinct CDR3 sequences, over 12% of them seen just once. Trimming pared 3 bases from V and 8 bases from J, leaving 11 bases between. The CDR3 is 14 amino acids. CDR1 and CDR2 from the germline V gene are KGHSH and LQKENI. The rearrangement joins TRBV18 to TRBJ1-6, with a possible D match to TRBD1 (6 bases). Specimen: memory CD4+ T cells from blood. This TCR derives from a female donor in good health, serving as a healthy control. The CDR3 is CASSPGGPDSPLHF. CDR3 coding DNA: TGTGCCAGCTCACCTGGGGGGCCCGATTCACCCCTCCACTTT.